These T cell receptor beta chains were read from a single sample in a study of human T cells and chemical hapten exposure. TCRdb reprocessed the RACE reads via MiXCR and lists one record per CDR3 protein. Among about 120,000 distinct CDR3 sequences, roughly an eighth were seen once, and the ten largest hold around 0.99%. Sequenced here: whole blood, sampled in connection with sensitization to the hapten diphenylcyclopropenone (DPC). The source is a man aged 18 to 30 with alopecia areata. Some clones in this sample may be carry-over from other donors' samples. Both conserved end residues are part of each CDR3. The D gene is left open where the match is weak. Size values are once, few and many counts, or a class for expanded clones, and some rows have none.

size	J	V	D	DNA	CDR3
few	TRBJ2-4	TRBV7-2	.	TGTGCCAGCAGTGGAGGGGCTCAAAACATTCAGTACTTC	CASSGGAQNIQYF
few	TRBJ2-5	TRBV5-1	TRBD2	TGCGCCAGCACTATAGCGGGGCTCCAAGAGACCCAGTACTTC	CASTIAGLQETQYF
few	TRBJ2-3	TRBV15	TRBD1	TGTGCCACCAGCCCAGACAGGGTAGATACGCAGTATTTT	CATSPDRVDTQYF
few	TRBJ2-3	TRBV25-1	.	TGTGCCAGCAGTGACGAACGGACAGATACGCAGTATTTT	CASSDERTDTQYF
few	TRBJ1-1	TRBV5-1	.	TGCGCCAGCAGCTTGGGAGACCGATCCTTCGTGAACACTGAAGCTTTCTTT	CASSLGDRSFVNTEAFF
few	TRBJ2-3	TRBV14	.	TGTGCCAGCAGCCAAGTCCTCACAGATACGCAGTATTTT	CASSQVLTDTQYF
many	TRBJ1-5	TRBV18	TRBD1	TGTGCCAGCTCATATACCGAAACAGGGGGAGGATCGCCCCAGCATTTT	CASSYTETGGGSPQHF
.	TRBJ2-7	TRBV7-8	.	TGTGCCAGCAGTTCATCCTGGGACACCCTGAGGCGGGGGATTAACTACGAGCAGTACTTC	CASSSSWDTLRRGINYEQYF
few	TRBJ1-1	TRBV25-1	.	TGTGCCAGCTCCCTCAGGGAGACGGCTTTCTTT	CASSLRETAFF
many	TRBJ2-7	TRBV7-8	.	TGTGCCAGCAGCTTAGCGCGTAGGGGTAACGAGCAGTACTTC	CASSLARRGNEQYF
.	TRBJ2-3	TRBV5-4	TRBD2	TGTGCCAGCAGCTTCGGGACTAGCGGGGGGTATACAGATACGCAGTATTTT	CASSFGTSGGYTDTQYF
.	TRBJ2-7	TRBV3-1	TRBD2	TGTGCCAGCAGCCACGGACTAGCGGGGATGTACGAGCAGTACTTC	CASSHGLAGMYEQYF
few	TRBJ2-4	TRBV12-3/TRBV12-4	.	TGTGCCAGCAGCTTAACGGGGGCTCTAGCCAAAAACATTCAGTACTTC	CASSLTGALAKNIQYF
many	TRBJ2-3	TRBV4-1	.	TGCGCCAGCAGCCAAGTTATTCCGGGGGCCATCACAGATACGCAGTATTTT	CASSQVIPGAITDTQYF
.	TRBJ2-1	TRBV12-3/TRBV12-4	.	TGTGCCAGTTCCAGTGCTAACTACAATGAGCAGTTCTTC	CASSSANYNEQFF
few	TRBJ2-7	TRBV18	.	TGTGCCAGCTCAACAGTGCCGGGGCCCTCCTACGAGCAGTACTTC	CASSTVPGPSYEQYF
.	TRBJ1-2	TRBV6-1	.	TGTGCCACCCTTGGACAGCACTATGGCTACACCTTC	CATLGQHYGYTF
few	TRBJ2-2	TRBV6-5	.	TGTGCCAGCAGTCCTCTCTTTCCCGGGGTTAGTTACACCGGGGAGCTGTTTTTT	CASSPLFPGVSYTGELFF
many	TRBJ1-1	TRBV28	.	TGTGCCAGCAGTATAGTGACAGGGAACACTGAAGCTTTCTTT	CASSIVTGNTEAFF
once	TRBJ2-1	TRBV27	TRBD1	TGTGCCAGCAGTTTATCAGACAGGGGGCTTTCCAATGAGCAGTTCTTC	CASSLSDRGLSNEQFF
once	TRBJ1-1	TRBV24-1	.	TGTGCCACCAGACGAACAGGGAAGAACACTGAAGCTTTCTTT	CATRRTGKNTEAFF
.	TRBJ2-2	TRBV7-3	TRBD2	TGTGCCAGCAGCTCCTCCGGGACTAGCGGCTCGGAGCTGTTTTTT	CASSSSGTSGSELFF
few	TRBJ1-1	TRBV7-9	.	TGTGCCAGCAGCCTTGTCCCGGACACTGAAGCTTTCTTT	CASSLVPDTEAFF
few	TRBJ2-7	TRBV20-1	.	TGCAGTGCTAGTCGGGGCAGGGTCTACTACGAGCAGTACTTC	CSASRGRVYYEQYF
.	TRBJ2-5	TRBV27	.	TGTGCCAGCAGTTTGGGCGTAGGGCGAGAGACCCAGTACTTC	CASSLGVGRETQYF
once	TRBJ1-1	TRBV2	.	TGTGCCAGCAGTAATGATCCGGCCCTGAACACTGAAGCTTTCTTT	CASSNDPALNTEAFF
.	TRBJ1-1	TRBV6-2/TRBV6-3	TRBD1	TGTGCCAGCAAGGGGGCCGTAGCGATGAACACTGAAGCTTTCTTT	CASKGAVAMNTEAFF
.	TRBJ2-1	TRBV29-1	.	TGCAGCGTTGATGTTTCGGGGGCGTACAATGAGCAGTTCTTC	CSVDVSGAYNEQFF
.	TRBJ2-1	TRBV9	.	TGTGCCAGCAGCGTCCAGGGGTTCTCCTACAATGAGCAGTTCTTC	CASSVQGFSYNEQFF
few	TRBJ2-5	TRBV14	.	TGTGCCAGCAGCCAAGATTTCGGGGGGCCAGGCCAAGAGACCCAGTACTTC	CASSQDFGGPGQETQYF
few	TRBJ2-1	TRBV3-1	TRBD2	TGTGCCAGCAGGCCTCTAGCGGGGGCCGAGGGTGAGCAGTTCTTC	CASRPLAGAEGEQFF
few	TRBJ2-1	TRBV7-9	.	TGTGCCAGCAGCTTAGAACTTGGGAATGAGCAGTTCTTC	CASSLELGNEQFF
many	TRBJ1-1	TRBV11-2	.	TGTGCCAGCAGCTCCCGGCAGGGGACCTCTGAAGCTTTCTTT	CASSSRQGTSEAFF
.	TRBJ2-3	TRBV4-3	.	TGCGCCAGCAGCCAAGATAGTTCAAGCCACAGGACAGATACGCAGTATTTT	CASSQDSSSHRTDTQYF
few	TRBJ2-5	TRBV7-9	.	TGTGCCAGCAGCCCGGACAGATTTATATCTCGGGAGACCCAGTACTTC	CASSPDRFISRETQYF
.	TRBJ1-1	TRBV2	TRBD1	TGTGCCAGCAGTGAAAACTCGCCCGGGACAGGGGGTGGGAGCACTGAAGCTTTCTTT	CASSENSPGTGGGSTEAFF
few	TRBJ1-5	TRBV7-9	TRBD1	TGTGCCAGCAGCTTAGTGGCGACAGGGGCCCGCAATCAGCCCCAGCATTTT	CASSLVATGARNQPQHF
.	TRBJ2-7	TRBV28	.	TGTGCCAGCAGTATTTGGACGGTGGCCTACGAGCAGTACTTC	CASSIWTVAYEQYF
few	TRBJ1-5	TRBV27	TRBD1	TGTGCCAGCAGTTCAGGACAGGGGGGAATTCAGCCCCAGCATTTT	CASSSGQGGIQPQHF
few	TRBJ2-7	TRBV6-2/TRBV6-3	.	TGTGCCAGCAGGGACACCCAGAGCTCCTACGAGCAGTACTTC	CASRDTQSSYEQYF
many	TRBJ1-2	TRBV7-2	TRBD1	TGTGCCAGCAGCTTAAGTGGGACAGGGGATGGCTACACCTTC	CASSLSGTGDGYTF
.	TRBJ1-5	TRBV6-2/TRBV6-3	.	TGTGCCAGCAGTTACCCCCCTCGATTCGACAGAGGACCTCAGCCCCAGCATTTT	CASSYPPRFDRGPQPQHF
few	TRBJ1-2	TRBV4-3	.	TGCGCCAGCAGCCAAGGGGGCGCGGACTATGGCTACACCTTC	CASSQGGADYGYTF
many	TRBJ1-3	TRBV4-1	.	TGCGCCAGCAGCCAAGATGCAGGGGCTGGAAACACCATATATTTT	CASSQDAGAGNTIYF
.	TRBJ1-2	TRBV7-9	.	TGTGCCAGCAGCTTAAGCGGGGGAGATTGGTATGGCTACACCTTC	CASSLSGGDWYGYTF
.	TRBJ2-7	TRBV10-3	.	TGTGCCATGGGGGACGGGGTCGGGTACGAGCAGTACTTC	CAMGDGVGYEQYF
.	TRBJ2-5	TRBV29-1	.	TGCAGCATATCCACCGGGCGGCAAGAGACCCAGTACTTC	CSISTGRQETQYF
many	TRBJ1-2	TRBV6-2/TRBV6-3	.	TGTGCCAGCAGTTACTCGGCAGCTAACTATGGCTACACCTTC	CASSYSAANYGYTF